This entry lists 26 T cell receptor beta chains sequenced from one sample in a study of CD8 T cells in ankylosing spondylitis. TCRdb reprocessed the 5' RACE reads via MiXCR and lists one record per CDR3 protein. The repertoire has roughly 220,000 distinct CDR3 sequences, approximately 10% of them found once; the top ten carry over 20%. Sequencing was performed on blood, either unsorted or a sorted T cell fraction (not recorded which). The source is a male donor with ankylosing spondylitis or in good health (not recorded which).

This clonotype occurred once. A much more abundant neighbour one base away suggests this may be a read error. This rearrangement joins TRBV29-1 to TRBJ2-5, with D perhaps being TRBD1 or TRBD2 (5 bases each). The V gene's germline CDR1 is SQVTM and CDR2 ANQGSEA. The CDR3 contains 12 residues. The DNA of the CDR3 is TGCAGCATTGAGGGACCCCGGGAGACCCAGTACTTC. Amino acid sequence: CSIEGPRETQYF.

This clonotype was counted ten times or more. The genes are TRBV3-1 and TRBJ1-5; D is unclear. The CDR3 has 13 amino acids. In germline, CDR1 is LGHDT, CDR2 YNNKEL (reference sequence). V shed 0 bases and J shed 7 bases, with 7 bases lying between them. The CDR3 DNA is TGTGCCAGCAGCCAAGACGAATACCAGCCCCAGCATTTT. This encodes CASSQDEYQPQHF.

This clonotype was counted ten times or more. The V gene is TRBV24-1, the J gene TRBJ1-2, with no clear D. The CDR3 is made up of 12 amino acids. V was clipped by 9 bases and J by 3 bases, with 10 bases between them. Germline V gives CDR1 KGHDR, CDR2 SFDVKD. The DNA for the CDR3 is TGTGCCACCTCGGTTGGAGACTATGGCTACACCTTC. Encoded protein: CATSVGDYGYTF.

This clonotype showed up just a few times. The chain is built from TRBV28 and TRBJ2-1; 8 bases are a match to TRBD1. J lost 7 bases, V lost 3 bases, and 8 bases had no gene match. Germline V CDR1 and CDR2: MDHEN, SYDVKM. The CDR3 loop spans 15 amino acids. CDR3 DNA: TGTGCCAGCAGTTTTTATAACAGGGGGATAAATGAGCAGTTCTTC. Protein sequence: CASSFYNRGINEQFF.

The chain joins TRBV13 to TRBJ1-4; 12 bases match TRBD1. Germline V gene sequence: CDR1 PRHDT, CDR2 FYEKMQ (reference sequence). There are 22 residues in the CDR3. Trimming at V came to 7 bases and at J to 0 bases, leaving 21 bases not matched to a gene. The CDR3 is CASKIGPTGTGGPKSTNEKLFF. DNA of the CDR3: TGTGCCAGCAAGATAGGCCCCACCGGGACAGGGGGCCCCAAATCAACTAATGAAAAACTGTTTTTT.

This clonotype was recorded at least ten times. This sequence joins TRBV12-3 or TRBV12-4 and TRBJ1-2, with D possibly TRBD1 on 5 matching bases. V was shortened by 6 bases and J by 2 bases, with 13 bases between the two germline ends. The CDR3 sequence is 14 residues long. The CDR3 region is CASRVGTGNYGYTF. CDR3 DNA: TGTGCCAGCAGGGTGGGGACGGGAAACTATGGCTACACCTTC.

A few counts support this clonotype. The rearrangement joins TRBV21-1 to TRBJ2-5; the table's D call TRBD1 went unverified against the DNA. TRBV21-1 constitutes a pseudogene. The CDR3 loop spans 14 amino acids. This chain's CDR3 is CASSSWTGEETQYF. The DNA for the CDR3 is TGTGCCAGCAGCAGCTGGACAGGGGAAGAGACCCAGTACTTC.

V and J are TRBV5-1 and TRBJ2-1, with 7 bases aligning to TRBD2. The CDR3 loop spans 16 amino acids. The V and J ends lost 0 bases and 4 bases, in that order; junction bases with no gene match: 7. From germline, CDR1 is SGHRS and CDR2 YFSETQ. DNA of the CDR3: TGCGCCAGCAGCTTGGTGGGTAGCGGGTCATACAATGAGCAGTTCTTC. It is translated as CASSLVGSGSYNEQFF.

This clonotype was detected ten times or more. The chain joins TRBV5-5 to TRBJ2-7; perhaps TRBD2 as D (7 bases). Germline CDR1 reads SGHKS; CDR2 reads YYEKEE (reference sequence). The CDR3 covers 12 residues. Deletions cut 3 bases from V and 5 bases from J, with 9 bases between. CDR3 sequence reads: CASSWGGDEQYF. CDR3 nucleotide sequence: TGTGCCAGCAGCTGGGGGGGCGACGAGCAGTACTTC.

This clonotype occurred a few times. The rearrangement uses TRBV3-1 and TRBJ1-2; 7 bases line up with TRBD1. Germline lookup yields CDR1 LGHDT and CDR2 YNNKEL (reference sequence). The ends lost 1 base at V and 4 bases at J; junction bases unmatched: 6. The CDR3 has 15 amino acids. CDR3 amino acids: CASSQGPGQTYGYTF. CDR3 DNA: TGTGCCAGCAGCCAAGGTCCGGGACAGACCTATGGCTACACCTTC.

This clonotype was detected many times. The V and J genes are TRBV20-1 and TRBJ2-3; D possibly matches TRBD1 or TRBD2 (6 bases each). The CDR3 is 14 residues long. CDR1 is DFQATT and CDR2 is SNEGSKA in the germline V gene (reference sequence). V was pared by 3 bases and J by 4 bases, with 14 bases between. This CDR3 reads CSASWGPSADTQYF. In DNA form, the CDR3 reads TGCAGTGCTAGTTGGGGGCCTAGCGCAGATACGCAGTATTTT.

This clonotype was detected ten times or more. The rearrangement joins TRBV20-1 to TRBJ2-7; D uncertain. Germline assignment: CDR1 DFQATT and CDR2 SNEGSKA (reference sequence). V lost 3 bases, J lost 0 bases, and 9 bases lay in between. CDR3 length equals 13 residues. This CDR3 is CSASAMGSYEQYF. CDR3 nucleotide sequence: TGCAGTGCTAGTGCTATGGGCTCCTACGAGCAGTACTTC.

About this clonotype itself: A much bigger clone sits one base away, suggesting this may be a read error. This sequence joins TRBV5-4 and TRBJ2-7; D not resolved. Germline V gene lookup returns CDR1 SGHNT and CDR2 YYREEE (reference sequence). CDR3 length: 13 amino acids. The CDR3 sequence is CASSLGAAYGQYF. The CDR3 DNA reads as TGTGCCAGCAGCTTGGGCGCAGCATACGGGCAGTACTTC.

The chain has TRBV4-1 and TRBJ2-4; 12 bases are shared with TRBD2. V was clipped by 0 bases and J by 1 base; unmatched bases: 7. There are 19 residues in the CDR3. Germline CDR1 reads MGHRA; CDR2 reads YSYEKL. The CDR3 reads CASSQDSTSGGKAKNIQYF. The CDR3 bases are TGCGCCAGCAGCCAAGACTCCACTAGCGGGGGGAAGGCCAAAAACATTCAGTACTTC.

V usage is TRBV7-3 and J usage is TRBJ2-2; 11 bases match TRBD2. CDR3 size: 14 residues. The trim removed 5 bases at V and 5 bases at J, leaving 1 base unmatched. Germline-derived CDR1 and CDR2 are SGHTA and FQGTGA. CDR3 DNA sequence: TGTGCCAGCAGCCGACTAGCGGGAACCGGGGAGCTGTTTTTT. Its protein product is CASSRLAGTGELFF.

CDR3 bases: TGTGCCAGCAGTTTCTCCGACAGGGGCGGAGAGACCCAGTACTTC. Its translation is CASSFSDRGGETQYF. The chain joins TRBV12-3 or TRBV12-4 to TRBJ2-5, with 8 bases that match TRBD1. Trimming removed 3 bases from V and 4 bases from J; junction bases left unmatched: 7. The CDR3 has 15 amino acids.

This clonotype was seen ten or more times. This sequence joins TRBV12-3 or TRBV12-4 and TRBJ2-4, with D tentatively TRBD2 (6 bases). Trimming cost V 7 bases and J 3 bases, with 16 bases left between them. The length of the CDR3 is 15 residues. CDR3 region: CASTLWGVGKNIQYF. The CDR3 region has the DNA TGTGCCAGCACTCTGTGGGGGGTAGGCAAAAACATTCAGTACTTC.

In its sample, this clonotype was seen a few times. The chain combines TRBV5-1 with TRBJ2-5; no clear D. The germline gives CDR1 SGHRS, CDR2 YFSETQ. V gave up 7 bases and J gave up 2 bases, with 18 bases separating them. CDR3 length equals 15 residues. The CDR3 reads CASRTSSGPQETQYF. The CDR3 DNA is TGCGCCAGCCGTACAAGCTCGGGTCCACAAGAGACCCAGTACTTC.

This clonotype was found a few times. DNA of the CDR3: TGCAGTGCTCCCGGTGGCGGGGAGATCGGCTACACCTTC. It yields the protein CSAPGGGEIGYTF. V gene TRBV20-1 combines with J gene TRBJ1-2; no clear D gene. V was trimmed by 5 bases and J by 8 bases, leaving 18 bases between them. CDR3 length equals 13 residues. The germline V gene has CDR1 DFQATT and CDR2 SNEGSKA (reference sequence).

V gene TRBV6-2 or TRBV6-3 combines with J gene TRBJ1-1; D may be TRBD1 (6 bases). The ends were cut back, 2 bases at V and 0 bases at J, with 13 bases in the middle. CDR1 and CDR2 (germline): MNHEY, SVGEGT. The CDR3 covers 16 residues. The CDR3 coding sequence is TGTGCCAGCAGTTACAGGGACATAATCATGAACACTGAAGCTTTCTTT. This gives the protein CASSYRDIIMNTEAFF.

This clonotype was seen many times. In DNA form, the CDR3 reads TGTGCCAGCAGTTACTCTCGAGAATACGAGCAGTACTTC. Its translation: CASSYSREYEQYF. This chain connects TRBV6-5 to TRBJ2-7; no reliable D call. V was shortened by 0 bases and J by 4 bases, with 7 bases between the two germline ends. The CDR3 covers 13 residues. CDR1 MNHEY and CDR2 SVGAGI come from the germline V gene.

This clonotype was seen a few times. The V and J genes are TRBV10-3 and TRBJ2-1; 7 bases line up with TRBD2. The junction had 8 bases not matched to a gene; V was cut back by 3 bases and J by 3 bases. The CDR3 runs to 16 residues. Germline V lookup: CDR1 ENHRY, CDR2 SYGVKD. CDR3 DNA sequence: TGTGCCATCAGTGACAGGTCGGGGGGTGACTACAATGAGCAGTTCTTC. This encodes CAISDRSGGDYNEQFF.

This clonotype was detected many times. The CDR3 is CSASEPGLEIRTQYF. The DNA of the CDR3 is TGCAGTGCTTCAGAGCCGGGACTAGAGATACGTACGCAGTATTTT. The chain uses TRBV20-1 and TRBJ2-3; 8 bases are shared with TRBD2. In germline, CDR1 is DFQATT, CDR2 SNEGSKA (reference sequence). The junction had 15 bases not matched to a gene; V was cut back by 5 bases and J by 8 bases. This CDR3 is 15 amino acids long.

The chain employs TRBV28 and TRBJ2-7, with unresolved D. This CDR3 region has 15 residues. V lost 5 bases and J 5 bases, leaving 19 bases between the germline ends. The germline gives CDR1 MDHEN, CDR2 SYDVKM. CDR3 coding DNA: TGTGCCAGCAGTGTTGGAGATCCCCTCGGCGACGAGCAGTACTTC. Translated, it gives CASSVGDPLGDEQYF.

As regards this clonotype: Without the conserved terminal phenylalanine or tryptophan, this CDR3 likely stems from a read error. The DNA is left out, because the CDR3 cannot be placed on it with certainty; the CDR3 is given as TCRdb lists it. The V and J genes are TRBV12-3 or TRBV12-4 and TRBJ2-5; the table calls TRBD2, which could not be checked here. The CDR3 has 12 amino acids, counting both end residues. This CDR3 is CASSTILAGGQL.

The chain employs TRBV14 and TRBJ2-3; weak D call: TRBD2 (6 bases). Germline V gene sequence: CDR1 SGHDN, CDR2 FVKESK. The V end was cut by 1 base, the J end by 1 base, with 12 bases between. This CDR3 region has 16 residues. CDR3 amino acids: CASSQGAGSGTDTQYF. The CDR3 nucleotides are TGTGCCAGCAGCCAAGGAGCGGGTTCCGGCACAGATACGCAGTATTTT. Together with reference TRBV14 and TRBJ2-3, the CDR3 gives the full variable domain: EAGVTQFPSHSVIEKGQTVTLRCDPISGHDNLYWYRRVMGKEIKFLLHFVKESKQDESGMPNNRFLAERTGGTYSTLKVQPAELEDSGVYFCASSQGAGSGTDTQYFGPGTRLTVL.